This T cell receptor beta chain was recorded in a study of CD8+CD57+ T cells in acquired aplastic anemia. This clonotype has at least ten counts. The CDR3 covers 15 residues. Trimming removed 4 bases from V and 2 bases from J; junction bases left unmatched: 5. Germline CDR1 reads SGHRS; CDR2 reads YFSETQ. Both TCR beta VDJ combination and CDR3 sequence profiling were carried out. Genomic DNA was the template for this profiling. From the reads, TCRdb called clonotypes with MiXCR, one entry per CDR3 protein. The table has around 170,000 distinct CDR3 sequences, 55% to 75% seen once; the top ten hold under 60%.

Sequencing was performed on sorted CD4+, CD8+, or CD8+CD57+ T cells (not recorded which) from PBMCs. The rearrangement links TRBV5-1 to TRBJ2-7; 11 positions match TRBD2. The sequence came from a human donor in good health. The CDR3 is CASSVYSGRAYEQYF. CDR3 nucleotides: TGCGCCAGCAGCGTATATAGCGGGAGGGCCTACGAGCAGTACTTC. The full variable domain, with the rest looked up from reference TRBV5-1 and TRBJ2-7, is KAGVTQTPRYLIKTRGQQVTLSCSPISGHRSVSWYQQTPGQGLQFLFEYFSETQRNKGNFPGRFSGRQFSNSRSEMNVSTLELGDSALYLCASSVYSGRAYEQYFGPGTRLTVT.